The following is a T cell receptor beta chain sequence with its context. Its specificity is unknown. Germline V lookup: CDR1 DFQATT, CDR2 SNEGSKA (reference sequence). This CDR3 has 12 amino acids. Trimming removed 6 bases at V and 6 bases at J, with 13 bases between. This sample is part of a study of T cells after yellow fever vaccination. Study results and caveats: A large majority of primary-vaccination clones showed up again after the booster (under 98% CD4, about 87% CD8). Clonotypes found in both CD4 and CD8 compartments made up a small share.

They built TCR cDNA with 5'RACE template switching, a step that put in a universal primer site and UMIs. TCRdb used MiXCR to reprocess the 5' RACE reads, holding one entry per CDR3 protein. The sample consists of 200,000 to 300,000 distinct CDR3 sequences, roughly 6.3% of them appearing once. The sample in question was CD4+ T cells sorted from PBMCs, obtained on the day of the yellow fever booster vaccination. The J gene is TRBJ2-3, the V gene TRBV20-1; no firm D call. This sequence was found in a man aged 25 to 40 who received the YFV17D yellow fever vaccine. CDR3 amino acids: CSAPSVGDTQYF. The CDR3 DNA reads TGCAGTGCCCCATCGGTGGGTGATACGCAGTATTTT.